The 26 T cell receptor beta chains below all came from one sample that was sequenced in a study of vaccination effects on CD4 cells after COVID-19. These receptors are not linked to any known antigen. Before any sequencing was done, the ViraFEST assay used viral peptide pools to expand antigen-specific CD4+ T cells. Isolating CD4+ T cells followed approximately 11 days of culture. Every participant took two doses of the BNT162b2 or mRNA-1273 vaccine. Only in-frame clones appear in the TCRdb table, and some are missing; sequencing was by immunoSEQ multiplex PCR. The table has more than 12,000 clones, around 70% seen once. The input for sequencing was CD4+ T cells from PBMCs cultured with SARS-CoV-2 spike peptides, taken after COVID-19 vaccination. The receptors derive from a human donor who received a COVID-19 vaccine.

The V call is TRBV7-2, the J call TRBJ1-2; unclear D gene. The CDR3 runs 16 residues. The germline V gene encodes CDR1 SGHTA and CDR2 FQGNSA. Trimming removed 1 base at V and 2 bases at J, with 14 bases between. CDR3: CASSLEGPALNYGYTF. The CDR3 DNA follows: TGTGCCAGCAGCTTAGAAGGACCAGCGCTCAACTATGGCTACACCTTC.

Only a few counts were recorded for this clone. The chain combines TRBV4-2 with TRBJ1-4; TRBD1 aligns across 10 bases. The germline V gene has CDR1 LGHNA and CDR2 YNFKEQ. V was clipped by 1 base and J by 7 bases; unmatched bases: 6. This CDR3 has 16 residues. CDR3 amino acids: CASSQGEGQGLEKLFF. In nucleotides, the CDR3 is TGTGCCAGCAGCCAAGGGGAGGGACAGGGGCTTGAAAAACTGTTTTTT.

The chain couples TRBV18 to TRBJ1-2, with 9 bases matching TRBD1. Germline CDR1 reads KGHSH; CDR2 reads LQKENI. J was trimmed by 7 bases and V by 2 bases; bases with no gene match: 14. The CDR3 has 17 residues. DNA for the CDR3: TGTGCCAGCTCACCAAGACAGGGGGAGGTCGGTGGTCGTGGCTACACCTTC. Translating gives CASSPRQGEVGGRGYTF.

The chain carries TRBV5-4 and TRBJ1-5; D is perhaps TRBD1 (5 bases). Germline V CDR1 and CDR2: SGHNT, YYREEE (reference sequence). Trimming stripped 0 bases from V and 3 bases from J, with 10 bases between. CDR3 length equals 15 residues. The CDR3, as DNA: TGTGCCAGCAGCTTGGATGGGGGTTACAATCAGCCCCAGCATTTT. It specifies CASSLDGGYNQPQHF.

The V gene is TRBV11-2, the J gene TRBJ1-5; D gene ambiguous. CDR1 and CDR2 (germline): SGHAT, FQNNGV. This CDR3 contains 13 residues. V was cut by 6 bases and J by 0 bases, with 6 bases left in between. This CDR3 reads CASSHNSNQPQHF. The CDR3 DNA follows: TGTGCCAGCAGTCATAATAGCAATCAGCCCCAGCATTTT.

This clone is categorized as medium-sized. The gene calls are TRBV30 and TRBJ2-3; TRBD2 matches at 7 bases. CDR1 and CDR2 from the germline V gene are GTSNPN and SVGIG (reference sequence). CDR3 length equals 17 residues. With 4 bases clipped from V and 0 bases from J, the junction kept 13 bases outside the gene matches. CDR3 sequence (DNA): TGTGCCTGGACGATTTTTAATGCGGGAGCTAGCACAGATACGCAGTATTTT. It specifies CAWTIFNAGASTDTQYF.

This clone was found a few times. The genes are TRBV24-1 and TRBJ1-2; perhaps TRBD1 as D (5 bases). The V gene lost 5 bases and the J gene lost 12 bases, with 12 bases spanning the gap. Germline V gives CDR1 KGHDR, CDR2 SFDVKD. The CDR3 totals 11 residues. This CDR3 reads CATSGPQVNTF. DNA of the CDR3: TGTGCCACCAGTGGACCACAGGTAAACACCTTC.

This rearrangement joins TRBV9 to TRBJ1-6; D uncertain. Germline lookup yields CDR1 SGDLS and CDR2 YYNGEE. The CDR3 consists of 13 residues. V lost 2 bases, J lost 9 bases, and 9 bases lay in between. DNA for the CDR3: TGTGCCAGCAGCGTTAGAGTCGGTTCACCCCTCCACTTT. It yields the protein CASSVRVGSPLHF.

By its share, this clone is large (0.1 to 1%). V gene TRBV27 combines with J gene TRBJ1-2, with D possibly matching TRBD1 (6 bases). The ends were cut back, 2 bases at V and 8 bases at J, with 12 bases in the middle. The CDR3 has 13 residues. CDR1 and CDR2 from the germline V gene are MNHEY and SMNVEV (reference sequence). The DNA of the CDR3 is TGTGCCAGCAGTTTAACGGGGGCGTGGGGCTACACCTTC. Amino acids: CASSLTGAWGYTF.

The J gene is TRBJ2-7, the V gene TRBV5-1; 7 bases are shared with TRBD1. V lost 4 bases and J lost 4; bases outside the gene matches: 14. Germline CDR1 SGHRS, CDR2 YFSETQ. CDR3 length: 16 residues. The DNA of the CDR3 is TGCGCCAGCAGCCTCGGACAGGCTAGGACGTCTTACGAGCAGTACTTC. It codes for CASSLGQARTSYEQYF.

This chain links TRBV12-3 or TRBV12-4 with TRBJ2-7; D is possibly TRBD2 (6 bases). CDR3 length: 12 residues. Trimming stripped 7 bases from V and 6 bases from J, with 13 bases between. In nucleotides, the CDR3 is TGTGCCAGCACTCGATCGGGGGTCGAGCAGTACTTC. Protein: CASTRSGVEQYF.

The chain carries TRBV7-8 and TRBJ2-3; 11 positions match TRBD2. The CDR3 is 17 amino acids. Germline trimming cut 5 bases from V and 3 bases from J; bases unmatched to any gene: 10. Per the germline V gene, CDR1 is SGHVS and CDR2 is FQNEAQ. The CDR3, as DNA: TGTGCCAGCAGCCCAACCACTAGCGGGAGAAGTACAGATACGCAGTATTTT. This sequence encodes CASSPTTSGRSTDTQYF.

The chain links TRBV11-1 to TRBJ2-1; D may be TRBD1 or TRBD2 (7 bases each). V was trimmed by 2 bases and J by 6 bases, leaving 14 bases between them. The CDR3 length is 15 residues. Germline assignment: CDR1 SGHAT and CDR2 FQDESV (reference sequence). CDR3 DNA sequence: TGTGCCAGCAGCTTAATGACAGGGAGGGCCAATGAGCAGTTCTTC. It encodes CASSLMTGRANEQFF.

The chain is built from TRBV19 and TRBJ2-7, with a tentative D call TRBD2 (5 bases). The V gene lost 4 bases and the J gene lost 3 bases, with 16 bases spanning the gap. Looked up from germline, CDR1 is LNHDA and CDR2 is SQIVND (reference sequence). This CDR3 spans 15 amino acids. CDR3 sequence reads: CASSSLGGSGYEQYF. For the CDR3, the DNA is TGTGCCAGTAGTAGTTTAGGAGGATCCGGCTACGAGCAGTACTTC.

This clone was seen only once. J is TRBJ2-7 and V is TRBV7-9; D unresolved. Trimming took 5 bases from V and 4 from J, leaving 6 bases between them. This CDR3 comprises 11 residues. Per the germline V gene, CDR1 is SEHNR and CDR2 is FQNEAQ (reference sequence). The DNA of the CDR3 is TGTGCCAGCAGCCCCTTGTACGAGCAGTACTTC. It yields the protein CASSPLYEQYF.

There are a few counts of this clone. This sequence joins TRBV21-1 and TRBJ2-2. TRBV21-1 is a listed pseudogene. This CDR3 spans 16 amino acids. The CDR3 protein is CASSKGSRGGTGELFF. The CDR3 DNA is TGTGCCAGCAGCAAAGGAAGCAGGGGAGGCACCGGGGAGCTGTTTTTT.

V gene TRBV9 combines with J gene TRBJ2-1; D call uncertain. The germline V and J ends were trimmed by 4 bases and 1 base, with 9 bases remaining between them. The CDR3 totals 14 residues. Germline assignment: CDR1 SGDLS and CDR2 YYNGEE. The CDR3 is CASSPRMSYNEQFF. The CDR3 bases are TGTGCCAGCAGCCCTCGTATGTCCTACAATGAGCAGTTCTTC.

The CDR3 region is CASSQVGLAGGTDTQYF. In nucleotides, the CDR3 is TGTGCCAGCAGCCAAGTGGGACTAGCGGGAGGAACAGATACGCAGTATTTT. This chain uses TRBV3-1 (or the pseudogene TRBV3-2) with TRBJ2-3; 15 bases fit TRBD2. This CDR3 comprises 17 residues. The germline gives CDR1 LGHDT, CDR2 YNNKEL (reference sequence). The ends lost 1 base at V and 3 bases at J; junction bases unmatched: 2.

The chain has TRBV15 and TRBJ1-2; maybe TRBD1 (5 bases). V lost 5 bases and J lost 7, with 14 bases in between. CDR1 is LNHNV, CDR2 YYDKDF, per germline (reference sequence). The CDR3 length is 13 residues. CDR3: CATSLGVSGGYTF. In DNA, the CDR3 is TGTGCCACCAGCCTAGGGGTGTCCGGTGGCTACACCTTC.

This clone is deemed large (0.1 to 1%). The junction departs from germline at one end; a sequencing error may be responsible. For the CDR3, the DNA is TGCAGCGTTGAACGGGACGAAGTGGACTTC. Encoded protein: CSVERDEVDF. This sequence joins TRBV29-1 and TRBJ2-7; possibly TRBD1 or TRBD2 for D (5 bases each). Per the germline V gene, CDR1 is SQVTM and CDR2 is ANQGSEA. The CDR3 loop spans 10 amino acids.

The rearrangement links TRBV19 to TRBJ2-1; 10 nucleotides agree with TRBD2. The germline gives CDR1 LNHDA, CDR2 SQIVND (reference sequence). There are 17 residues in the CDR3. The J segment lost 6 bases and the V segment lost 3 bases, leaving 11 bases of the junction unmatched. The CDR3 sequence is CASSIGKRGGIGNEQFF. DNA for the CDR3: TGTGCCAGTAGTATCGGGAAGCGGGGGGGCATAGGCAATGAGCAGTTCTTC.

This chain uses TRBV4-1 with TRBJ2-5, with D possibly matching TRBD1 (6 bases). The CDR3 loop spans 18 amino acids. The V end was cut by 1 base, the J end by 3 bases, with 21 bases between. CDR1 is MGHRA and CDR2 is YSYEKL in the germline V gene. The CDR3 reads CASSQANLRQAAKETQYF. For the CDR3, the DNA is TGCGCCAGCAGCCAAGCGAACCTCCGACAGGCGGCTAAAGAGACCCAGTACTTC.

Here the CDR3 reads CASSEARADTQYF. In nucleotides, the CDR3 is TGTGCCAGCAGTGAAGCTAGGGCAGATACGCAGTATTTT. J is TRBJ2-3 and V is TRBV6-1; D not resolved. The CDR3 runs 13 residues. With 0 bases removed from V and 4 bases from J, the gap between germline ends came to 5 bases. The V gene's germline CDR1 is MNHNS and CDR2 SASEGT.

The CDR3 DNA is TGCGCCAGCAGCCAAGAAGGCCGCGAAGCTTTCTTT. This sequence encodes CASSQEGREAFF. The V and J genes are TRBV4-1 and TRBJ1-1; D is uncertain. The CDR3 contains 12 residues. V lost 0 bases and J lost 8, with 7 bases in between. Germline V gives CDR1 MGHRA, CDR2 YSYEKL.

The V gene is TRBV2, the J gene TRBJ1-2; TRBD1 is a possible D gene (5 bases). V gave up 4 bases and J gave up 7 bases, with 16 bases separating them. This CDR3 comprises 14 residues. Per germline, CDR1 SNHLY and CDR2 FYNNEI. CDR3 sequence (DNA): TGTGCCAGCAGTGTAGAAAGGCAGGGCGGTGGCTACACCTTC. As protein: CASSVERQGGGYTF.

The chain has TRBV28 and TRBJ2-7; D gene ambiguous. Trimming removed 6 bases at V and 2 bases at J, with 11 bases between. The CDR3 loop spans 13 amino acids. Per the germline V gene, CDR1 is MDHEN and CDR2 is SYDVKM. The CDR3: CASRASGPYEQYF. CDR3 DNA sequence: TGTGCCAGCAGAGCCTCCGGGCCCTACGAGCAGTACTTC.